This TCR beta chain emerged from a study of shared clonotypes between healthy human individuals. Background on the study: Per donor, three plates held CD4 naive cells, three held CD4 memory, two held CD8 naive and one held CD8 memory. Study-wide results and caveats: The sharing of around 5% of naive CD4 clonotypes was seen across several donors. Lower generation probabilities were found for non-shared clonotypes than for those shared by all four donors.

The repertoire was sequenced with immunoSEQ multiplex PCR; TCRdb's copy has only in-frame clones and lacks some. Among around 1.5 million clones listed, 95% to 99% were seen once. Concerning this clone itself: What it recognizes is unknown.

Per germline, CDR1 MNHEY and CDR2 SVGAGI. Trimming cost V 6 bases and J 2 bases; bases outside gene matches: 8. The CDR3 length is 15 residues. The V gene is TRBV6-5, the J gene TRBJ1-1; 8 bases fit TRBD1. Specimen: naive CD4+ T cells sorted from blood. Noted subset: CD45RA+ positively selected. This receptor was identified in a man aged 25 to 45 in good health. CDR3 sequence reads: CASRRTGTLNTEAFF. Written as DNA, the CDR3 is TGTGCCAGCAGGAGGACAGGGACTTTAAACACTGAAGCTTTCTTT.